Listed below are T cell receptor beta chains from one sample, sequenced in a study of graft-versus-host responses after intestinal transplantation. No antigen has been identified for these receptors. Sequenced by immunoSEQ multiplex PCR; TCRdb stores in-frame clones only, minus some. The sample has 85,000 to 90,000 clones; roughly 90% are singletons. Specimen: unstimulated CD4+ T cells sorted from spleen or lymph node cells, collected before transplant. The receptor set was obtained from a human donor who was the organ donor for an intestinal transplant. CDR3s include the opening cysteine and the closing phenylalanine or tryptophan. A D gene is named only where the DNA matches it firmly.

j_call: TRBJ2-1; d_call: TRBD2; v_call: TRBV28; cdr3_aa: CASSLSTSGPYNEQFF; cdr3_nt: TGTGCCAGCAGTTTATCGACTAGCGGGCCTTACAATGAGCAGTTCTTC
j_call: TRBJ1-2; d_call: TRBD1; v_call: TRBV6-1; cdr3_aa: CASSARTGGGYTF; cdr3_nt: TGTGCCAGCAGTGCCCGGACAGGAGGAGGCTACACCTTC
j_call: TRBJ2-3; d_call: TRBD2; v_call: TRBV13; cdr3_aa: CASSPPGLAGSDTQYF; cdr3_nt: TGTGCCAGCAGTCCTCCGGGACTAGCGGGTTCGGATACGCAGTATTTT
j_call: TRBJ2-5; d_call: NA; v_call: TRBV5-8; cdr3_aa: CASSLDRRETQYF; cdr3_nt: TGTGCCAGCAGCTTGGACAGGAGAGAGACCCAGTACTTC
j_call: TRBJ2-7; d_call: NA; v_call: TRBV5-4; cdr3_aa: CASSLEPTNYEQYF; cdr3_nt: TGTGCCAGCAGCTTGGAGCCAACCAACTACGAGCAGTACTTC
j_call: TRBJ2-3; d_call: NA; v_call: TRBV27; cdr3_aa: CASSLLVAGSTDTQYF; cdr3_nt: TGTGCCAGCAGTCTCCTCGTGGCGGGAAGCACAGATACGCAGTATTTT
j_call: TRBJ2-7; d_call: TRBD1; v_call: TRBV28; cdr3_aa: CASRPGQEFPYEQYF; cdr3_nt: TGTGCCAGCAGGCCGGGACAGGAGTTTCCCTACGAGCAGTACTTC
j_call: TRBJ2-2; d_call: NA; v_call: TRBV9; cdr3_aa: CASSYRDWLTGELFF; cdr3_nt: TGTGCCAGCAGCTACCGGGACTGGCTCACCGGGGAGCTGTTTTTT
j_call: TRBJ1-2; d_call: NA; v_call: TRBV28; cdr3_aa: CASSTRGQSFYGYTF; cdr3_nt: TGTGCCAGCAGTACCCGCGGACAGTCCTTCTATGGCTACACCTTC
j_call: TRBJ1-2; d_call: TRBD1; v_call: TRBV7-9; cdr3_aa: CASSIDRGYGYTF; cdr3_nt: TGTGCCAGCAGCATCGACAGGGGGTATGGCTACACCTTC
j_call: TRBJ1-2; d_call: TRBD1; v_call: TRBV19; cdr3_aa: CASSTADRVNYGYTF; cdr3_nt: TGTGCCAGTAGTACCGCCGACAGGGTAAACTATGGCTACACCTTC
j_call: TRBJ2-1; d_call: TRBD2; v_call: TRBV7-3; cdr3_aa: CASSLSGLAGGDEQFF; cdr3_nt: TGTGCCAGCAGCTTAAGTGGACTAGCGGGGGGAGATGAGCAGTTCTTC
j_call: TRBJ2-7; d_call: NA; v_call: TRBV11-2; cdr3_aa: CASSLEGGGSYEQYF; cdr3_nt: TGTGCCAGCAGCTTAGAAGGGGGGGGTTCCTACGAGCAGTACTTC